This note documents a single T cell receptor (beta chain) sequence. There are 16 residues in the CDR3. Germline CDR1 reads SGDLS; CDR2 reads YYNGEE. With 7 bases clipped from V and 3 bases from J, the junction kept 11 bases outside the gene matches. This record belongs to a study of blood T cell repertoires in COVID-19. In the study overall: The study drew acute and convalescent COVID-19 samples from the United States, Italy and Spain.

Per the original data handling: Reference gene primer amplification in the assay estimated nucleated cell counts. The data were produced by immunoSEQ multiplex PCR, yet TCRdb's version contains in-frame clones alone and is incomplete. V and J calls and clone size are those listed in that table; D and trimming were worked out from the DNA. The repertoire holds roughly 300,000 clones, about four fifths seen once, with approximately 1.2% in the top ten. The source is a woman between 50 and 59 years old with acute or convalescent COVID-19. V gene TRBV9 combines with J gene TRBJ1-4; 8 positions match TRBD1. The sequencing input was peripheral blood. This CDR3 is CASSISAGGANEKLFF. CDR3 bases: TGTGCCAGCTCGATTTCTGCAGGGGGCGCTAATGAAAAACTGTTTTTT.